The 23 T cell receptor beta chains in this list originate from one sample, sequenced in a study of blood T cell repertoires in COVID-19. Generated by immunoSEQ multiplex PCR, the TCRdb table keeps only in-frame clones and is missing some. The sample yields fewer than 150,000 clones, roughly nine tenths seen once. The sample consisted of peripheral blood. All receptors come from a man aged 70 or older who had recovered from COVID-19.

This clone was seen a few times. The CDR3 bases are TGTGCCATCAGGAAGACTAGCGGGATGAATGAGCAGTTCTTC. Translating it yields CAIRKTSGMNEQFF. The chain combines TRBV10-3 with TRBJ2-1, with 11 bases that match TRBD2. Per germline, CDR1 ENHRY and CDR2 SYGVKD. J gave up 7 bases and V 6 bases, and 5 bases lay outside the gene matches. The CDR3 has 14 amino acids.

J is TRBJ2-7 and V is TRBV4-1, with 8 bases lining up with TRBD1. This CDR3 contains 15 residues. Germline assignment: CDR1 MGHRA and CDR2 YSYEKL. J lost 3 bases, V lost 4 bases, and 8 bases had no gene match. The CDR3 here is CASSLRTGRFYEQYF. DNA for the CDR3: TGCGCCAGCAGCCTCCGGACAGGGAGGTTCTACGAGCAGTACTTC.

The table lists this clone with a count of one. The V gene is TRBV12-5, the J gene TRBJ1-1; 7 nucleotides line up with TRBD1. The germline gives CDR1 LGHNT, CDR2 FRNRAP. The CDR3 runs 19 residues. The V segment lost 0 bases and the J segment 0 bases; nucleotides outside the gene matches: 13. CDR3 in amino acids: CASGLVRDGTASLNTEAFF. CDR3 nucleotides: TGTGCTAGTGGTTTGGTAAGGGACGGGACAGCTTCCCTGAACACTGAAGCTTTCTTT.

The genes are TRBV28 and TRBJ2-1; TRBD1 aligns across 9 bases. The junction had 11 bases not matched to a gene; V was cut back by 7 bases and J by 4 bases. Germline lookup yields CDR1 MDHEN and CDR2 SYDVKM. The CDR3 covers 16 residues. The CDR3 DNA reads TGTGCCAGCACTCCGCCCGGGACAGGGTTATACAATGAGCAGTTCTTC. Translation: CASTPPGTGLYNEQFF.

The V call is TRBV7-3, the J call TRBJ2-7; 8 bases align to TRBD2. The ends lost 0 bases at V and 3 bases at J; junction bases unmatched: 4. This CDR3 comprises 15 residues. CDR1 and CDR2 from the germline V gene are SGHTA and FQGTGA. The CDR3 loop is CASSLTAGGYYEQYF. In DNA form, the CDR3 reads TGTGCCAGCAGCTTAACTGCGGGGGGTTACTACGAGCAGTACTTC. Variable domain in full (rest from reference TRBV7-3 and TRBJ2-7): GAGVSQTPSNKVTEKGKYVELRCDPISGHTALYWYRQSLGQGPEFLIYFQGTGAADDSGLPNDRFFAVRPEGSVSTLKIQRTERGDSAVYLCASSLTAGGYYEQYFGPGTRLTVT.

The rearrangement joins TRBV19 to TRBJ1-5; 11 bases map to TRBD1. Trimming cost V 7 bases and J 5 bases; bases outside gene matches: 19. Germline CDR1 and CDR2: LNHDA and SQIVND (reference sequence). The CDR3 spans 19 residues. CDR3 amino acids: CASNHPTGTGGRGHQPQHF. The CDR3 region has the DNA TGTGCCAGTAACCACCCGACCGGGACAGGGGGTCGGGGACATCAGCCCCAGCATTTT.

The genes are TRBV5-1 and TRBJ1-5, with D unclear. Deletions cut 2 bases from V and 3 bases from J, with 6 bases between. CDR1 SGHRS and CDR2 YFSETQ come from the germline V gene. There are 13 residues in the CDR3. The CDR3 protein is CASSFGLNQPQHF. The CDR3 DNA reads TGCGCCAGCAGCTTTGGGCTCAATCAGCCCCAGCATTTT.

The CDR3 DNA is TGTGCCAGCAGCGTAGCAGGGCAAGCTAACTATGGCTACACCTTC. This sequence encodes CASSVAGQANYGYTF. The chain combines TRBV9 with TRBJ1-2; D is possibly TRBD1 (5 bases). Trimming removed 0 bases from V and 0 bases from J, with 9 bases in between. The CDR3 spans 15 residues. CDR1 SGDLS and CDR2 YYNGEE come from the germline V gene.

The rearrangement joins TRBV28 to TRBJ2-7; the D gene is possibly TRBD2 (5 bases). This CDR3 is 14 amino acids long. The V end lost 3 bases, the J end lost 6 bases, and 15 bases lay between the germline ends. From germline, CDR1 is MDHEN and CDR2 SYDVKM. CDR3 DNA: TGTGCCAGCAGTTTGGGCCAGCCGGGGAGCGAGCAGTACTTC. Translated: CASSLGQPGSEQYF.

The gene calls are TRBV5-4 and TRBJ2-1; D gene ambiguous. V lost 1 base, J lost 7 bases, and 15 bases lay in between. The CDR3 sequence is 15 residues long. Per germline, CDR1 SGHNT and CDR2 YYREEE (reference sequence). In nucleotides, the CDR3 is TGTGCCAGCAGCTTGATAATGAGACACGCTAATGAGCAGTTCTTC. Protein sequence: CASSLIMRHANEQFF.

The V call is TRBV28, the J call TRBJ1-6; perhaps TRBD1 as D (6 bases). The ends were cut back, 5 bases at V and 4 bases at J, with 18 bases in the middle. This CDR3 is 17 amino acids long. CDR1 and CDR2 from the germline V gene are MDHEN and SYDVKM. The CDR3 reads CASSKPTGTSYNSPLHF. CDR3 coding DNA: TGTGCCAGCAGTAAACCAACGGGGACATCATATAATTCACCCCTCCACTTT.

The sample holds many counts of this clone. The chain links TRBV5-4 to TRBJ1-2; D is perhaps TRBD1 (5 bases). The germline gives CDR1 SGHNT, CDR2 YYREEE (reference sequence). The CDR3 loop spans 14 amino acids. V lost 4 bases to trimming and J lost 4 bases, with 14 bases between them. The CDR3, as DNA: TGTGCCAGCAGCCCCTCGGGGGAGGGCTATGGCTACACCTTC. Residues: CASSPSGEGYGYTF.

This chain connects TRBV11-3 to TRBJ2-7, with TRBD2 matching 16 bases. The ends lost 11 bases at V and 0 bases at J; junction bases unmatched: 10. Germline V gene sequence: CDR1 SGHNT, CDR2 YENEEA. This CDR3 has 17 residues. The CDR3 is CALDVGTSGRASYEQYF. CDR3 DNA sequence: TGTGCCCTTGACGTAGGGACTAGCGGGAGGGCCTCCTACGAGCAGTACTTC. The complete variable domain, with remaining parts taken from reference TRBV11-3 and TRBJ2-7, reads EAGVVQSPRYKIIEKKQPVAFWCNPISGHNTLYWYLQNLGQGPELLIRYENEEAVDDSQLPKDRFSAERLKGVDSTLKIQPAELGDSAVYLCALDVGTSGRASYEQYFGPGTRLTVT.

This clone was seen a few times. The V and J genes are TRBV3-1 (or the pseudogene TRBV3-2) and TRBJ1-2; D not resolved. The CDR3 consists of 17 residues. V was pared by 0 bases and J by 1 base, with 15 bases between. Germline V lookup: CDR1 LGHDT, CDR2 YNNKEL (reference sequence). The CDR3 sequence is CASSQDRSLGSNYGYTF. CDR3 DNA: TGTGCCAGCAGCCAAGATAGGTCTCTCGGGAGTAACTATGGCTACACCTTC.

V and J are TRBV7-8 and TRBJ2-5; 9 bases line up with TRBD1. V gave up 5 bases and J gave up 4 bases; unmatched junction bases: 8. Germline CDR1 and CDR2: SGHVS and FQNEAQ. The CDR3 spans 15 residues. The CDR3 region is CASSQRTGEGETQYF. The CDR3, as DNA: TGTGCCAGCAGCCAGAGGACAGGGGAAGGAGAGACCCAGTACTTC.

This clone was counted between two and nine times. The chain employs TRBV14 and TRBJ2-3; maybe TRBD2 (6 bases). The V gene's germline CDR1 is SGHDN and CDR2 FVKESK. V lost 3 bases to trimming and J lost 2 bases, with 15 bases between them. CDR3 size: 16 residues. The CDR3 nucleotides read TGTGCCAGCAGCCAGTTTCGGGGAGGTTCCACAGATACGCAGTATTTT. It codes for CASSQFRGGSTDTQYF. The full variable domain, completed using reference TRBV14 and TRBJ2-3, is EAGVTQFPSHSVIEKGQTVTLRCDPISGHDNLYWYRRVMGKEIKFLLHFVKESKQDESGMPNNRFLAERTGGTYSTLKVQPAELEDSGVYFCASSQFRGGSTDTQYFGPGTRLTVL.

The chain uses TRBV27 and TRBJ1-5; D gene uncertain. This CDR3 is built from 15 residues. CDR1 MNHEY and CDR2 SMNVEV come from the germline V gene (reference sequence). Trimming stripped 3 bases from V and 0 bases from J, with 9 bases between. CDR3 protein: CASSFSLDSNQPQHF. In DNA, the CDR3 is TGTGCCAGCAGTTTCTCCCTAGATAGCAATCAGCCCCAGCATTTT.

The V and J genes are TRBV10-2 and TRBJ2-7; 11 positions agree with TRBD2. The CDR3 covers 14 residues. Germline CDR1 is WSHSY and CDR2 is SAAADI. After removal of 5 bases from V and 7 bases from J, the junction contained 7 bases not matched to a gene. CDR3 coding DNA: TGCGCCAGCAGTAGGCTAGCGGGAGGTTGGGAGCAGTACTTC. Translated, it gives CASSRLAGGWEQYF.

V usage is TRBV3-1 (or the pseudogene TRBV3-2) and J usage is TRBJ2-7, with D perhaps TRBD1 (6 bases). This CDR3 contains 17 residues. V was clipped by 3 bases and J by 0 bases, with 18 bases between them. Germline V gene sequence: CDR1 LGHDT, CDR2 YNNKEL (reference sequence). The CDR3 spells CASSHPPRQDTSYEQYF. DNA for the CDR3: TGTGCCAGCAGCCATCCTCCTCGACAGGATACCTCCTACGAGCAGTACTTC.

For this clone: This specimen includes other DNA sequences encoding the same CDR3. The gene calls are TRBV12-3 or TRBV12-4 and TRBJ1-2; D remains unclear. V was pared by 1 base and J by 2 bases, with 5 bases between. This CDR3 comprises 13 residues. Written as DNA, the CDR3 is TGTGCCAGCAGTTTAGGGCAGAACTATGGCTACACCTTC. Protein product: CASSLGQNYGYTF.

The chain joins TRBV4-1 to TRBJ2-5; maybe TRBD2 (7 bases). The CDR3 length is 17 residues. V was clipped by 0 bases and J by 5 bases, with 19 bases between them. Germline V gene lookup returns CDR1 MGHRA and CDR2 YSYEKL. For the CDR3, the DNA is TGCGCCAGCAGCCAAGAAGTGGGGCGGGGGCCGCGGGAGACCCAGTACTTC. Its translation is CASSQEVGRGPRETQYF.

V usage is TRBV5-1 and J usage is TRBJ1-1; D uncertain. V shed 0 bases and J shed 7 bases, with 13 bases lying between them. Germline CDR1 and CDR2: SGHRS and YFSETQ. The CDR3 is made up of 14 amino acids. The CDR3 is CASSLVAGSNEAFF. The CDR3 DNA follows: TGCGCCAGCAGCTTGGTCGCCGGGTCTAATGAAGCTTTCTTT. The whole variable domain, filled in from reference TRBV5-1 and TRBJ1-1, reads KAGVTQTPRYLIKTRGQQVTLSCSPISGHRSVSWYQQTPGQGLQFLFEYFSETQRNKGNFPGRFSGRQFSNSRSEMNVSTLELGDSALYLCASSLVAGSNEAFFGQGTRLTVV.

This sequence joins TRBV19 and TRBJ1-5, with D unresolved. CDR3 size: 11 residues. CDR1 and CDR2 (germline): LNHDA, SQIVND (reference sequence). Between the trimmed V and J ends, which lost 3 bases and 9 bases, there was a span of 6 bases. The CDR3 region has the DNA TGTGCCAGTAGTATGCGAGGGCCCCAGCATTTT. Residues: CASSMRGPQHF.